A selection of T cell receptor beta chains follows, all from one sample in a study of T-cell reconstitution after alpha-beta-depleted transplantation in children. TCRdb redid the calling of the PCR reads with MiXCR, one entry per CDR3 protein. The sample holds hundreds of thousands of distinct CDR3 sequences, about 10% seen once. The sequencing used PBMCs, collected before TCRalphabeta/CD19-depleted stem cell transplant. The receptors were sampled from a child under 10 years old with inherited bone marrow failure, due to receive a stem cell transplant. CDR3s include the opening cysteine and the closing phenylalanine or tryptophan. Fields, in order: J gene, V gene, D gene, clone size, CDR3 protein, CDR3 DNA. A D gene is named only where the DNA matches it firmly. Some rows mark clone size as missing; the rest say once, few, many or name a class of expanded clone.

J: TRBJ2-2
V: TRBV9
D: NA
size: NA
CDR3: CASSVGQYKNTGELFF
DNA: TGTGCCAGCAGCGTAGGCCAATATAAGAACACCGGGGAGCTGTTTTTT

J: TRBJ2-5
V: TRBV12-3/TRBV12-4
D: NA
size: NA
CDR3: CASSLKSGPTYQETQYF
DNA: TGTGCCAGCAGTCTAAAATCGGGACCGACGTACCAAGAGACCCAGTACTTC

J: TRBJ1-2
V: TRBV9
D: NA
size: many
CDR3: CASSVGGNNYGYTF
DNA: TGTGCCAGCAGCGTAGGGGGCAACAACTATGGCTACACCTTC

J: TRBJ1-1
V: TRBV5-1
D: NA
size: few
CDR3: CASSLRQGWTEAFF
DNA: TGCGCCAGCAGCTTGCGTCAGGGGTGGACTGAAGCTTTCTTT

J: TRBJ1-6
V: TRBV12-3/TRBV12-4
D: NA
size: NA
CDR3: CASSFWGSPLHF
DNA: TGTGCCAGCAGTTTCTGGGGTTCACCCCTCCACTTT

J: TRBJ2-3
V: TRBV12-3/TRBV12-4
D: NA
size: many
CDR3: CASSPRVYTDTQYF
DNA: TGTGCCAGCAGCCCCCGGGTTTACACAGATACGCAGTATTTT

J: TRBJ1-1
V: TRBV30
D: NA
size: NA
CDR3: CAWSVRRVNTEAFF
DNA: TGTGCCTGGAGTGTACGGCGGGTGAACACTGAAGCTTTCTTT

J: TRBJ2-3
V: TRBV20-1
D: TRBD2
size: few
CDR3: CSARAPLAGGTDTQYF
DNA: TGCAGTGCTAGAGCTCCACTAGCGGGGGGCACAGATACGCAGTATTTT

J: TRBJ2-7
V: TRBV27
D: NA
size: many
CDR3: CASSLSNNYEQYF
DNA: TGTGCCAGCAGTTTATCAAACAACTACGAGCAGTACTTC

J: TRBJ2-2
V: TRBV5-1
D: NA
size: many
CDR3: CASKFKHMTGELFF
DNA: TGCGCCAGCAAGTTTAAGCATATGACCGGGGAGCTGTTTTTT

J: TRBJ2-1
V: TRBV6-5
D: TRBD2
size: few
CDR3: CASSYLGLAVRREQFF
DNA: TGTGCCAGCAGTTACCTGGGACTAGCGGTACGGAGGGAGCAGTTCTTC

J: TRBJ2-2
V: TRBV29-1
D: TRBD2
size: many
CDR3: CSVKERERVGELFF
DNA: TGCAGCGTTAAAGAGCGGGAGCGTGTCGGGGAGCTGTTTTTT

J: TRBJ2-3
V: TRBV9
D: NA
size: many
CDR3: CASRPITGLGTDTQYF
DNA: TGTGCCAGCAGACCTATTACAGGGCTGGGCACAGATACGCAGTATTTT

J: TRBJ2-1
V: TRBV10-2
D: TRBD2
size: many
CDR3: CASSESPSGDSYNEQFF
DNA: TGCGCCAGCAGTGAGTCCCCTAGCGGAGACTCCTACAATGAGCAGTTCTTC

J: TRBJ2-1
V: TRBV19
D: TRBD2
size: NA
CDR3: CASSPAGGGNEQFF
DNA: TGTGCCAGTAGTCCTGCGGGAGGGGGAAATGAGCAGTTCTTC

J: TRBJ1-4
V: TRBV28
D: NA
size: many
CDR3: CASSFIDRKLFF
DNA: TGTGCCAGCAGTTTCATAGACAGAAAACTGTTTTTT

J: TRBJ2-3
V: TRBV5-1
D: TRBD2
size: many
CDR3: CASTSGLDTDTQYF
DNA: TGCGCCAGCACCTCGGGACTAGACACAGATACGCAGTATTTT

J: TRBJ2-1
V: TRBV12-3/TRBV12-4
D: TRBD2
size: many
CDR3: CASSPGLAELEQFF
DNA: TGTGCCAGCAGCCCGGGACTAGCGGAATTAGAGCAGTTCTTC

J: TRBJ2-1
V: TRBV28
D: TRBD2
size: many
CDR3: CASSPPTSGRAGEQFF
DNA: TGTGCCAGCAGTCCACCGACTAGCGGGAGGGCCGGTGAGCAGTTCTTC

J: TRBJ1-6
V: TRBV27
D: NA
size: many
CDR3: CASSLGATNSPLHF
DNA: TGTGCCAGCAGTTTGGGGGCCACAAATTCACCCCTCCACTTT

J: TRBJ2-7
V: TRBV2
D: NA
size: many
CDR3: CASSEDGRDYEQYF
DNA: TGTGCCAGCAGTGAAGACGGCAGGGACTACGAGCAGTACTTC

J: TRBJ2-1
V: TRBV7-9
D: TRBD2
size: many
CDR3: CASSLAAGGSAGNEQFF
DNA: TGTGCCAGCAGCTTAGCGGCGGGCGGGAGCGCTGGCAATGAGCAGTTCTTC

J: TRBJ2-1
V: TRBV7-8
D: NA
size: many
CDR3: CASSQGSVVRRGDEQFF
DNA: TGTGCCAGCAGTCAGGGTTCGGTTGTCAGACGGGGCGATGAGCAGTTCTTC

J: TRBJ2-3
V: TRBV9
D: NA
size: many
CDR3: CASSVGTSTDTQYF
DNA: TGTGCCAGCAGCGTCGGGACTAGCACAGATACGCAGTATTTT

J: TRBJ2-5
V: TRBV6-5
D: NA
size: many
CDR3: CASSYLEEDSQETQYF
DNA: TGTGCCAGCAGTTACCTCGAGGAGGACAGCCAAGAGACCCAGTACTTC

J: TRBJ2-1
V: TRBV5-6
D: TRBD1
size: many
CDR3: CASSLGQGRQFF
DNA: TGTGCCAGCAGCCTGGGACAGGGACGGCAGTTCTTC

J: TRBJ2-3
V: TRBV20-1
D: TRBD2
size: many
CDR3: CSPRTSGKDTQYF
DNA: TGCAGCCCTCGGACTAGCGGGAAGGATACGCAGTATTTT

J: TRBJ1-5
V: TRBV28
D: NA
size: many
CDR3: CASSWRVNQPQHF
DNA: TGTGCCAGCAGCTGGAGGGTTAATCAGCCCCAGCATTTT

J: TRBJ2-7
V: TRBV30
D: NA
size: NA
CDR3: CAWSGSAGYEQYF
DNA: TGTGCCTGGAGTGGTTCAGCAGGCTACGAGCAGTACTTC

J: TRBJ2-7
V: TRBV27
D: NA
size: many
CDR3: CASSLNGGSYEQYF
DNA: TGTGCCAGCAGTTTAAACGGGGGCTCGTACGAGCAGTACTTC

J: TRBJ2-1
V: TRBV12-3/TRBV12-4
D: TRBD1
size: NA
CDR3: CASSRGQGAYNEQFF
DNA: TGTGCCAGCAGTAGGGGACAGGGGGCTTACAATGAGCAGTTCTTC

J: TRBJ1-2
V: TRBV28
D: TRBD1
size: few
CDR3: CASSARTGRIYGYTF
DNA: TGTGCCAGCAGTGCTAGGACAGGGAGAATCTATGGCTACACCTTC

J: TRBJ2-5
V: TRBV6-2/TRBV6-3
D: NA
size: many
CDR3: CASSYGVGYQETQYF
DNA: TGTGCCAGCAGTTACGGGGTGGGATACCAAGAGACCCAGTACTTC

J: TRBJ2-1
V: TRBV2
D: TRBD2
size: NA
CDR3: CASSERLAGAVSYNEQFF
DNA: TGTGCCAGCAGTGAACGATTAGCGGGAGCGGTATCCTACAATGAGCAGTTCTTC

J: TRBJ2-1
V: TRBV5-1
D: NA
size: few
CDR3: CASSSGATSGYNEQFF
DNA: TGCGCCAGCAGTTCAGGGGCGACAAGCGGATACAATGAGCAGTTCTTC

J: TRBJ2-7
V: TRBV5-1
D: NA
size: many
CDR3: CASSLVGRLSYEQYF
DNA: TGCGCCAGCAGCTTGGTGGGGCGGCTCTCCTACGAGCAGTACTTC

J: TRBJ1-5
V: TRBV30
D: TRBD1
size: NA
CDR3: CAWSPRGLSNQPQHF
DNA: TGTGCCTGGAGCCCCAGGGGGCTAAGCAATCAGCCCCAGCATTTT

J: TRBJ2-3
V: TRBV7-1
D: TRBD2
size: once
CDR3: CASSSTSGGTQYF
DNA: TGTGCCAGCAGCTCAACGTCGGGGGGGACGCAGTATTTT

J: TRBJ2-1
V: TRBV12-3/TRBV12-4
D: NA
size: many
CDR3: CASSSYGEQFF
DNA: TGTGCCAGCAGTTCGTATGGTGAGCAGTTCTTC

J: TRBJ2-7
V: TRBV5-4
D: NA
size: NA
CDR3: CASSLVGSGEAPYEQYF
DNA: TGTGCCAGCAGCTTGGTAGGGTCGGGAGAGGCTCCCTACGAGCAGTACTTC

J: TRBJ2-5
V: TRBV5-1
D: NA
size: many
CDR3: CASSLFLHGETQYF
DNA: TGCGCCAGCAGCTTGTTCCTGCATGGGGAGACCCAGTACTTC

J: TRBJ2-7
V: TRBV12-3/TRBV12-4
D: TRBD2
size: NA
CDR3: CASSSPMGAGVDEQYF
DNA: TGTGCCAGCAGTTCCCCAATGGGAGCGGGAGTGGACGAGCAGTACTTC

J: TRBJ2-6
V: TRBV9
D: NA
size: many
CDR3: CASSGLSGNSGANVLTF
DNA: TGTGCCAGCAGCGGTCTCTCGGGGAACTCTGGGGCCAACGTCCTGACTTTC

J: TRBJ1-5
V: TRBV6-2/TRBV6-3
D: TRBD1
size: many
CDR3: CASKPGQGYSQPQHF
DNA: TGTGCCAGCAAACCGGGACAGGGGTACAGTCAGCCCCAGCATTTT

J: TRBJ1-4
V: TRBV7-2
D: NA
size: many
CDR3: CASSQSQNRVVEKLFF
DNA: TGTGCCAGCAGCCAATCCCAAAACAGGGTCGTGGAAAAACTGTTTTTT

J: TRBJ2-7
V: TRBV12-3/TRBV12-4
D: NA
size: few
CDR3: CASGNWHYEQYF
DNA: TGTGCCAGCGGGAACTGGCACTACGAGCAGTACTTC